The source of this TCR beta chain is a study of T-cell memory formation after mild COVID-19. Overall study: Clusters were largely donor specific.

CDR1 is SGDLS and CDR2 is YYNGEE in the germline V gene. The CDR3 loop spans 14 amino acids. The junction had 7 bases not matched to a gene; V was cut back by 4 bases and J by 6 bases. Each CDR3 protein gets one entry after TCRdb re-called the 5' RACE reads with MiXCR. The sample has about 150,000 distinct CDR3 sequences, around 13% seen once. In its sample, this clonotype was seen once. V is TRBV9 and J is TRBJ1-1; 9 nucleotides align to TRBD1. This clonotype was sampled from an adult woman who had mild COVID-19 (a few samples of this study predate the infection). Cell type and time point are not known. The sample comprised PBMCs or a T cell subset sorted from them (not recorded which). CDR3 sequence (DNA): TGTGCCAGCAGCTTAACAGGGGGCAAGGCTGAAGCTTTCTTT. It codes for CASSLTGGKAEAFF.